The 21 T cell receptor beta chains below were found in one sample sequenced in a study of cytomegalovirus exposure and HLA in healthy donors. PCR used 60 Vbeta primers and 13 Jbeta primers. Assay used: immunoSEQ multiplex PCR; TCRdb lists only in-frame clones, some missing. This sample carries around 120,000 clones, about 84% of them seen once, and the ten largest clones take roughly 1.2%. Sequenced input: PBMCs. These receptors were taken from a boy younger than 18 in good health and CMV-seronegative.

This clone has just a few counts. The genes are TRBV7-9 and TRBJ1-2; 9 nucleotides match TRBD1. The CDR3 is 15 residues long. Trimming cost V 2 bases and J 3 bases; bases outside gene matches: 4. CDR1 SEHNR and CDR2 FQNEAQ come from the germline V gene (reference sequence). CDR3 sequence (DNA): TGTGCCAGCAGCTTACTAACAGGGGGCGACTATGGCTACACCTTC. This codes for CASSLLTGGDYGYTF.

On this clone itself: The germline gene is not matched at one end of the junction; a read error may be the cause. V is TRBV25-1 and J is TRBJ1-2; a weak D match, TRBD1 (6 bases). The CDR3 has 15 amino acids. Germline V gene lookup returns CDR1 MGHDK and CDR2 SYGVNS. The CDR3 loop reads CASSPVRGTVYGHTF. For the CDR3, the DNA is TGTGCCAGCAGTCCCGTCAGGGGTACTGTCTATGGCCACACCTTC.

This sequence joins TRBV6-1 and TRBJ2-2; TRBD2 agrees at 7 bases. J was trimmed by 4 bases and V by 2 bases; bases with no gene match: 1. In germline, CDR1 is MNHNS, CDR2 SASEGT. This CDR3 comprises 14 residues. The DNA of the CDR3 is TGTGCCAGCAGTGAACCTAGCGGCACCGGGGAGCTGTTTTTT. Translation: CASSEPSGTGELFF.

V usage is TRBV7-2 and J usage is TRBJ2-5; D not resolved. This CDR3 region has 14 residues. Germline V CDR1 and CDR2: SGHTA, FQGNSA. V gave up 5 bases and J gave up 2 bases, with 12 bases separating them. The CDR3 is CASSPPNGQETQYF. The CDR3 DNA is TGTGCCAGCAGCCCACCCAACGGGCAAGAGACCCAGTACTTC.

For this clone: Different DNA sequences within this sample yield the same CDR3. The chain carries TRBV20-1 and TRBJ2-7, with D unresolved. V gave up 3 bases and J gave up 2 bases, with 5 bases separating them. Germline V lookup: CDR1 DFQATT, CDR2 SNEGSKA (reference sequence). This CDR3 spans 11 amino acids. CDR3 in DNA: TGCAGTGCTAGGGGCCCCTACGAGCAGTACTTC. Its translation is CSARGPYEQYF.

V usage is TRBV6-5 and J usage is TRBJ2-2, with TRBD2 identical over 13 bases. The CDR3 totals 16 residues. Trimming cost V 2 bases and J 6 bases; bases outside gene matches: 3. Germline-derived CDR1 and CDR2 are MNHEY and SVGAGI. The CDR3 reads CASSYPGLAGAGELFF. CDR3 bases: TGTGCCAGCAGTTACCCTGGACTAGCGGGAGCCGGGGAGCTGTTTTTT.

CDR3: CASSNTGTLNTEAFF. DNA of the CDR3: TGCGCCAGCAGTAACACCGGGACACTGAACACTGAAGCTTTCTTT. The V and J genes are TRBV5-1 and TRBJ1-1; TRBD1 is a possible D gene (6 bases). V lost 5 bases and J 0 bases, leaving 14 bases between the germline ends. CDR1 and CDR2 from the germline V gene are SGHRS and YFSETQ. CDR3 length: 15 residues.

The chain recombines TRBV27 with TRBJ1-2, with a possible D match to TRBD1 (5 bases). The CDR3 is 14 residues long. Germline assignment: CDR1 MNHEY and CDR2 SMNVEV (reference sequence). Trimming pared 5 bases from V and 7 bases from J, leaving 17 bases between. The CDR3 sequence: CASSPLRTIAGYTF. CDR3 nucleotide sequence: TGTGCCAGCAGTCCGCTTAGGACAATCGCTGGCTACACCTTC.

V is TRBV19 and J is TRBJ2-2; 8 bases map to TRBD2. V lost 3 bases and J lost 6; bases outside the gene matches: 6. CDR3 length: 15 amino acids. Germline V gene lookup returns CDR1 LNHDA and CDR2 SQIVND (reference sequence). CDR3 loop: CASSMSGGEAGELFF. CDR3 coding DNA: TGTGCCAGTAGTATGAGCGGGGGCGAGGCCGGGGAGCTGTTTTTT.

The sample holds a few counts of this clone. The V and J genes are TRBV4-1 and TRBJ2-2; 7 nucleotides agree with TRBD2. The CDR3 extends over 15 amino acids. Losses at the gene ends were 3 bases for V and 4 bases for J; bases not matched to a gene: 5. The germline V gene encodes CDR1 MGHRA and CDR2 YSYEKL. CDR3 sequence (DNA): TGCGCCAGCAGCCAGGACCCTAGCGGCACCGGGGAGCTGTTTTTT. Translated, it gives CASSQDPSGTGELFF.

This clone was picked up one time. This chain uses TRBV30 with TRBJ2-7, with a possible D match to TRBD2 (6 bases). This CDR3 contains 14 residues. The germline gives CDR1 GTSNPN, CDR2 SVGIG (reference sequence). V lost 4 bases, J lost 5 bases, and 18 bases lay in between. The CDR3 coding sequence is TGTGCCTGGAAGGGTACCGGGAGAATCAACGAGCAGTACTTC. Its translation: CAWKGTGRINEQYF.

The V gene is TRBV4-1, the J gene TRBJ1-2; perhaps TRBD1 as D (5 bases). V was clipped by 8 bases and J by 4 bases, with 14 bases between them. Germline loops: CDR1 MGHRA, CDR2 YSYEKL. The CDR3 has 13 amino acids. CDR3 coding DNA: TGCGCCAGCCGTCAGACAGCTTCCTATGGCTACACCTTC. Translating gives CASRQTASYGYTF.

This chain uses TRBV2 with TRBJ1-5; D remains ambiguous. Looked up from germline, CDR1 is SNHLY and CDR2 is FYNNEI. V lost 3 bases to trimming and J lost 0 bases, with 9 bases between them. CDR3 length equals 15 residues. Written as DNA, the CDR3 is TGTGCCAGCAGTGATCCAGGCTATAGCAATCAGCCCCAGCATTTT. Protein: CASSDPGYSNQPQHF. Full variable domain (remainder filled in from reference TRBV2 and TRBJ1-5): EPEVTQTPSHQVTQMGQEVILRCVPISNHLYFYWYRQILGQKVEFLVSFYNNEISEKSEIFDDQFSVERPDGSNFTLKIRSTKLEDSAMYFCASSDPGYSNQPQHFGDGTRLSIL.

The CDR3 loop reads CASSVVEGGAGYTF. The CDR3 coding sequence is TGTGCCAGCAGCGTAGTAGAAGGGGGGGCCGGCTACACCTTC. The V gene is TRBV9, the J gene TRBJ1-2; tentatively, D is TRBD1 (6 bases). The CDR3 is 14 amino acids. Per germline, CDR1 SGDLS and CDR2 YYNGEE. V lost 0 bases and J lost 8, with 14 bases in between.

This clone appeared a few times. V gene TRBV30 combines with J gene TRBJ1-6; D uncertain. Trimming took 0 bases from V and 8 from J, leaving 14 bases between them. The CDR3 sequence is 15 residues long. Looked up from germline, CDR1 is GTSNPN and CDR2 is SVGIG (reference sequence). The CDR3 is CAWSVKPLRYSPLHF. The CDR3 DNA sequence: TGTGCCTGGAGTGTAAAACCCCTGAGGTATTCACCCCTCCACTTT.

The chain carries TRBV2 and TRBJ1-1; no definite D call. Trimming cost V 2 bases and J 5 bases, with 12 bases left between them. This CDR3 has 14 amino acids. The germline V gene encodes CDR1 SNHLY and CDR2 FYNNEI. CDR3 in DNA: TGTGCCAGCAGTGAATACGGGGATGGTACTGAAGCTTTCTTT. Translation gives CASSEYGDGTEAFF. Combining the CDR3 with reference TRBV2 and TRBJ1-1 gives the whole variable domain EPEVTQTPSHQVTQMGQEVILRCVPISNHLYFYWYRQILGQKVEFLVSFYNNEISEKSEIFDDQFSVERPDGSNFTLKIRSTKLEDSAMYFCASSEYGDGTEAFFGQGTRLTVV.

V and J are TRBV6-4 and TRBJ2-1; 8 bases are shared with TRBD2. Looked up from germline, CDR1 is MRHNA and CDR2 is SNTAGT. Unmatched junction bases numbered 4, after V lost 0 bases and J lost 6 bases. The CDR3 spans 15 residues. CDR3 DNA sequence: TGTGCCAGCAGTGACTCGGTAGCGGGGATCAATGAGCAGTTCTTC. This translates into CASSDSVAGINEQFF.

The chain links TRBV7-2 to TRBJ2-7; 14 bases match TRBD2. The CDR3 sequence is 14 residues long. V trimming: 6 bases; J trimming: 3 bases; junction bases outside the gene matches: 1. Per germline, CDR1 SGHTA and CDR2 FQGNSA. The CDR3 DNA sequence: TGTGCCAGCAGGGGGACTAGCGGGAGCTACGAGCAGTACTTC. Residues: CASRGTSGSYEQYF.

The J gene is TRBJ2-3, the V gene TRBV10-3; D may be TRBD2 (6 bases). The CDR3 is made up of 14 amino acids. The germline CDR1 and CDR2 sequences are ENHRY and SYGVKD. V was pared by 3 bases and J by 3 bases, with 10 bases between. The CDR3 sequence: CAISDPGGTDTQYF. The DNA of the CDR3 is TGTGCCATCAGTGACCCCGGGGGAACAGATACGCAGTATTTT.

This clone was found once. The rearrangement joins TRBV6-5 to TRBJ1-2; possibly TRBD1 for D (6 bases). The CDR3 loop spans 13 amino acids. Looked up from germline, CDR1 is MNHEY and CDR2 is SVGAGI. V gave up 6 bases and J gave up 7 bases, with 15 bases separating them. The CDR3 bases are TGTGCCAGCAGCTCCGGGACAAAAGGTGGCTACACCTTC. Amino acid sequence: CASSSGTKGGYTF.

This rearrangement joins TRBV27 to TRBJ2-1; 8 bases fit TRBD2. This CDR3 has 16 amino acids. With V trimmed by 6 bases and J by 6 bases, 13 bases remained unmatched. Germline V gives CDR1 MNHEY, CDR2 SMNVEV (reference sequence). CDR3 loop: CASSLSGAGVPNEQFF. The DNA for the CDR3 is TGTGCCAGCAGCCTCTCCGGAGCGGGAGTACCCAATGAGCAGTTCTTC.